This TCR beta chain was identified during a study of blood T cell repertoires in COVID-19. About the research overall: Sites in the United States, Italy and Spain provided acute and convalescent COVID-19 samples. In each case, the material was cDNA or gDNA derived from T cells, B-cell-depleted T cells, or PBMCs.

Per the original methods: How many nucleated cells were present was estimated from reference gene primer amplification. The data were produced by immunoSEQ multiplex PCR, yet TCRdb's version contains in-frame clones alone and is incomplete. V and J calls and clone size are as listed in that table; D and trimming were resolved from the DNA. The sample has about 130,000 clones, about four fifths seen once; the top ten hold 17%. CDR1 and CDR2 (germline): SNHLY, FYNNEI. V shed 6 bases and J 4 bases; nucleotides not matched to a gene: 5. This CDR3 comprises 15 residues. Followed longitudinally, the Seattle patients had been enrolled during active infection.

The chain carries TRBV2 and TRBJ2-1; TRBD2 agrees at 11 bases. The sequence came from a man aged 25-45 years with COVID-19, enrolled during active disease. The specimen was peripheral blood. CDR3 region: CASRLGTSGYNEQFF. The CDR3 DNA sequence: TGTGCCAGCAGACTAGGGACTAGCGGATACAATGAGCAGTTCTTC.